This T cell receptor beta chain was captured in a study of blood T cell repertoires in COVID-19. Across the study: Acute and convalescent COVID-19 samples came from the United States, Italy and Spain.

Participants, 18 to 89 years old, spanned 24 US areas. Participant-reported clinical history was the basis for cohort assignment. The V and J ends lost 2 bases and 2 bases, in that order; junction bases with no gene match: 4. The CDR3 consists of 15 residues. Germline V gene sequence: CDR1 LGHNA, CDR2 YSLEER. Method: immunoSEQ multiplex PCR; TCRdb's copy keeps in-frame clones and lacks some. The sample lists under 250,000 clones, approximately 81% occurring once. Sequencing was carried out using PBMCs or T cells enriched from blood (not recorded which). The V and J genes are TRBV4-3 and TRBJ1-2, with TRBD1 identical over 8 bases. This TCR was recovered from a woman in her forties or fifties with acute COVID-19. The CDR3 coding sequence is TGCGCCAGCAGCCAAAGCCCAGGGGGCAACTATGGCTACACCTTC. As protein: CASSQSPGGNYGYTF.